This T cell receptor beta chain was identified during a study of blood T cell repertoires in COVID-19. Study-level background: Collection of acute and convalescent COVID-19 samples took place in the United States, Italy and Spain. The cDNA or gDNA used as material had been derived from T cells, B-cell-depleted T cells, or PBMCs.

Study processing details: Quantification of nucleated cells was approximated via reference gene primer amplification. The assay was immunoSEQ multiplex PCR, and TCRdb's table has in-frame clones only and misses some. The DNA was the basis for D and trimming; V, J and clone size are from that table. The sample shows 120,000 to 150,000 clones, 85% to 90% of them seen only once. CDR3 length: 13 residues. Germline CDR1 reads ENHRY; CDR2 reads SYGVKD. V was shortened by 10 bases and J by 8 bases, with 17 bases between the two germline ends. The rearrangement uses TRBV10-3 and TRBJ2-2; D is possibly TRBD2 (6 bases). Sequenced: peripheral blood. This clonotype was obtained from a woman in her thirties or forties with acute or convalescent COVID-19. The CDR3 protein is CATGGPEGGELFF. The CDR3 coding sequence is TGTGCCACCGGGGGACCCGAGGGGGGGGAGCTGTTTTTT.